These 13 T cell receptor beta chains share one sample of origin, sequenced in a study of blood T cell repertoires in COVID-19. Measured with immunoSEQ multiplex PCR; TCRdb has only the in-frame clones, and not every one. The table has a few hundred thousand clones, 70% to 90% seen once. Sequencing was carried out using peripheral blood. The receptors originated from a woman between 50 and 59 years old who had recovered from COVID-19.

The CDR3 sequence: CASSLVGRNYGYTF. The CDR3 coding sequence is TGTGCCAGCAGTTTGGTGGGGCGGAACTATGGCTACACCTTC. The chain is built from TRBV28 and TRBJ1-2, with a possible D match to TRBD1 (5 bases). Germline V gene sequence: CDR1 MDHEN, CDR2 SYDVKM. Trimming removed 3 bases from V and 2 bases from J, with 10 bases in between. This CDR3 has 14 amino acids.

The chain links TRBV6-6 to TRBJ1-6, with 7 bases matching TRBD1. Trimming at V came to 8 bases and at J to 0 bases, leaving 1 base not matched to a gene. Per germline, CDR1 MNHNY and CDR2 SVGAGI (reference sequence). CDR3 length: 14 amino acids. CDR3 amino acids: CASGDSSYNSPLHF. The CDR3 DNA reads TGTGCCAGCGGGGACAGCTCCTATAATTCACCCCTCCACTTT.

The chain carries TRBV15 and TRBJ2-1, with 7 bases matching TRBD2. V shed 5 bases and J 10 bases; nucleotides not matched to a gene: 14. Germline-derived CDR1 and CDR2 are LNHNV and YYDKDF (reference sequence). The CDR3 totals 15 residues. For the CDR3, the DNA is TGTGCCACCAGCTATATCCGCGGGGGAACGGGAGAGCAGTTCTTC. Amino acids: CATSYIRGGTGEQFF.

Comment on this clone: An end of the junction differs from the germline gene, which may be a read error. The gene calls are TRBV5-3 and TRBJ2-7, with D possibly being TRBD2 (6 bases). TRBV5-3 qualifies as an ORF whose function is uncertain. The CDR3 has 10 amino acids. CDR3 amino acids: CARRGGGMDF. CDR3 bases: TGTGCCAGAAGGGGGGGAGGAATGGACTTC.

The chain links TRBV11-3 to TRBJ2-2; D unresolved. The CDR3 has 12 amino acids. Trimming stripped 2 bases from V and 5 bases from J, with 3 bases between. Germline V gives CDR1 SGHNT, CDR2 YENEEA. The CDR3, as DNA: TGTGCCAGCAGCTTATTAACCGGGGAGCTGTTTTTT. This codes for CASSLLTGELFF.

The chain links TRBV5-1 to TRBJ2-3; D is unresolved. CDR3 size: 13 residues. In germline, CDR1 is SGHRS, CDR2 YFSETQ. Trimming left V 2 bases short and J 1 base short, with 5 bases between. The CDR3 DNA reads TGCGCCAGCAGCTTACGGGGCACAGATACGCAGTATTTT. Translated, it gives CASSLRGTDTQYF.

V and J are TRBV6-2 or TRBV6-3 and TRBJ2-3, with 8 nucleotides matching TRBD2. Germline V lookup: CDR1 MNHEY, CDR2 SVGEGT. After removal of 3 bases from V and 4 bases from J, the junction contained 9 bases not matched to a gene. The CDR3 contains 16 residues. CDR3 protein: CASSYHSGTLADTQYF. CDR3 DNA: TGTGCCAGCAGTTATCATAGCGGGACCCTGGCAGATACGCAGTATTTT.

CDR3 residues: CASSLDRRGNTIYF. CDR3 coding DNA: TGTGCCAGCAGTCTCGACAGGCGTGGAAACACCATATATTTT. V is TRBV28 and J is TRBJ1-3, with D tentatively TRBD1 (6 bases). V was trimmed by 5 bases and J by 3 bases, leaving 11 bases between them. CDR1 and CDR2 (germline): MDHEN, SYDVKM. This CDR3 comprises 14 residues. The whole variable domain, remainder taken from reference TRBV28 and TRBJ1-3, is DVKVTQSSRYLVKRTGEKVFLECVQDMDHENMFWYRQDPGLGLRLIYFSYDVKMKEKGDIPEGYSVSREKKERFSLILESASTNQTSMYLCASSLDRRGNTIYFGEGSWLTVV.

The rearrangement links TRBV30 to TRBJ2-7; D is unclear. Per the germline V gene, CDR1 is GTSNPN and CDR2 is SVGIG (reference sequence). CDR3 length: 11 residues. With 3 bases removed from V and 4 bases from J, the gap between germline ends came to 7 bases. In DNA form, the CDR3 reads TGTGCCTGGAGAGAGATGTACGAGCAGTACTTC. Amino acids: CAWREMYEQYF.

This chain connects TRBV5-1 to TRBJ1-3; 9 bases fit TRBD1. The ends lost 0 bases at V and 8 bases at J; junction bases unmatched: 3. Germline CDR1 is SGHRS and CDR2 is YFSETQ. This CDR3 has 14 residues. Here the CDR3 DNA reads TGCGCCAGCAGCTTGGGTGACAGGGGGGACACCATATATTTT. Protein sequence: CASSLGDRGDTIYF. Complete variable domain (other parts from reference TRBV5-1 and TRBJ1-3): KAGVTQTPRYLIKTRGQQVTLSCSPISGHRSVSWYQQTPGQGLQFLFEYFSETQRNKGNFPGRFSGRQFSNSRSEMNVSTLELGDSALYLCASSLGDRGDTIYFGEGSWLTVV.

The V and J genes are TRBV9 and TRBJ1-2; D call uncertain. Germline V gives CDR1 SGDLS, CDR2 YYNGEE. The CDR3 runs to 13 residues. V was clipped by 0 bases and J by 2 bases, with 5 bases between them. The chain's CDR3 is CASSVDVNYGYTF. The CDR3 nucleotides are TGTGCCAGCAGCGTAGATGTAAACTATGGCTACACCTTC.

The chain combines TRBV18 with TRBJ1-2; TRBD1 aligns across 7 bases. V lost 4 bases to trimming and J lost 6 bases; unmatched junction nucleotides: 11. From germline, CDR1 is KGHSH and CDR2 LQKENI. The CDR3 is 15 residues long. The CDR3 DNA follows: TGTGCCAGCTCACTTCCAGGGGGTAGCGCGAATGGCTACACCTTC. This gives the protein CASSLPGGSANGYTF.

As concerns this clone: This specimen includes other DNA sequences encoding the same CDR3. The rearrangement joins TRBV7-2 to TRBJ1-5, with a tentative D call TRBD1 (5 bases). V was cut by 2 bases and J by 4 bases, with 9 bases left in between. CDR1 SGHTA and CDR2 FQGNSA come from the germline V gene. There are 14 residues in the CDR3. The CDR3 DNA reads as TGTGCCAGCAGCTTACAGGGAGGGAATCAGCCCCAGCATTTT. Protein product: CASSLQGGNQPQHF. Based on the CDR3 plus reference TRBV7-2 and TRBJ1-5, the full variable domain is GAGVSQSPSNKVTEKGKDVELRCDPISGHTALYWYRQSLGQGLEFLIYFQGNSAPDKSGLPSDRFSAERTGGSVSTLTIQRTQQEDSAVYLCASSLQGGNQPQHFGDGTRLSIL.